The 30 T cell receptor beta chains reported below all come from one sample, sequenced in a study of T cells in Graves' hyperthyroidism and ophthalmopathy. RNA transcripts gave rise to amplified TCR beta CDR3 regions. In the first-round RT-PCR of the TCR CDR3, the HTBI primer set was used. One entry per CDR3 protein, called by TCRdb with MiXCR from the multiplex PCR reads. The data show approximately 500,000 distinct CDR3 sequences, 40% to 55% seen once. The material sequenced was peripheral blood or thyroid tissue (not recorded which). These receptors originate from a woman under 30 with Graves' hyperthyroidism.

This clonotype came up a few times. The rearrangement joins TRBV18 to TRBJ1-2; unclear D gene. V lost 3 bases to trimming and J lost 2 bases, with 10 bases between them. There are 14 residues in the CDR3. Germline assignment: CDR1 KGHSH and CDR2 LQKENI. CDR3 nucleotide sequence: TGTGCCAGCTCACCCGAAAGAGGGAACTATGGCTACACCTTC. It translates to CASSPERGNYGYTF.

This clonotype was observed once. V usage is TRBV2 and J usage is TRBJ1-2; no firm D call. The CDR3 runs 15 residues. V lost 1 base and J 2 bases, leaving 11 bases between the germline ends. Per germline, CDR1 SNHLY and CDR2 FYNNEI. DNA for the CDR3: TGTGCCAGCAGTGAAGATTATGGAGGGAACTATGGCTACACCTTC. This translates into CASSEDYGGNYGYTF.

V gene TRBV6-4 combines with J gene TRBJ1-1, with D perhaps matching TRBD1 (5 bases). The V and J ends lost 0 bases and 8 bases respectively, with 13 bases between them. Germline assignment: CDR1 MRHNA and CDR2 SNTAGT. This CDR3 comprises 14 residues. The CDR3 DNA reads TGTGCCAGCAGTGACTCTAGCGGGACCTCCGAAGCTTTCTTT. This sequence encodes CASSDSSGTSEAFF.

This clonotype was detected ten times or more. The chain employs TRBV29-1 and TRBJ1-2, with no clear D. V was shortened by 2 bases and J by 0 bases, with 10 bases between the two germline ends. Germline assignment: CDR1 SQVTM and CDR2 ANQGSEA. The CDR3 spans 14 residues. The CDR3 nucleotides are TGCAGCGTTGAAATCGGGCCAGCTAACTATGGCTACACCTTC. Protein: CSVEIGPANYGYTF.

This clonotype has at least ten counts. The chain combines TRBV7-8 with TRBJ2-2; 10 bases fit TRBD2. The junction had 8 bases not matched to a gene; V was cut back by 4 bases and J by 3 bases. CDR1 SGHVS and CDR2 FQNEAQ come from the germline V gene. The CDR3 covers 17 residues. For the CDR3, the DNA is TGTGCCAGCAGCTCGTCTAGCGGGAGTTCTCACACCGGGGAGCTGTTTTTT. Translating gives CASSSSSGSSHTGELFF.

This clonotype was recorded at least ten times. J is TRBJ1-2 and V is TRBV4-1; 7 bases align to TRBD1. Per the germline V gene, CDR1 is MGHRA and CDR2 is YSYEKL. The trim removed 0 bases at V and 8 bases at J, leaving 24 bases unmatched. The CDR3 loop spans 20 amino acids. This chain's CDR3 is CASSQDRAGTQGGLLWGYTF. The CDR3 nucleotides are TGCGCCAGCAGCCAAGATAGGGCCGGAACGCAGGGGGGCCTCCTATGGGGCTACACCTTC.

In this sample, this clonotype turned up many times. The genes are TRBV20-1 and TRBJ2-7; 10 bases map to TRBD2. The trim removed 3 bases at V and 7 bases at J, leaving 12 bases unmatched. Germline values: CDR1 DFQATT, CDR2 SNEGSKA (reference sequence). The CDR3 has 15 residues. The CDR3 coding sequence is TGCAGTGCTAGGCGGGCCGGGACTAGCGTGATTGAGCAGTACTTC. It is translated as CSARRAGTSVIEQYF.

The J gene is TRBJ1-4, the V gene TRBV7-9, with 10 bases fitting TRBD1. The CDR3 is 15 residues long. The junction had 6 bases not matched to a gene; V was cut back by 5 bases and J by 6 bases. Per germline, CDR1 SEHNR and CDR2 FQNEAQ (reference sequence). The CDR3 here is CASSPDGTGDEKLFF. The CDR3 DNA reads TGTGCCAGCAGCCCCGACGGGACAGGGGATGAAAAACTGTTTTTT.

This chain connects TRBV11-2 to TRBJ2-6; 7 nucleotides line up with TRBD1. The CDR3 extends over 13 amino acids. Per germline, CDR1 SGHAT and CDR2 FQNNGV. V lost 2 bases and J lost 11; bases outside the gene matches: 3. The CDR3 DNA reads as TGTGCCAGCAGCTTATGGGGGACAGACGTCCTGACTTTC. This encodes CASSLWGTDVLTF.

This clonotype was picked up a small number of times. V is TRBV5-1 and J is TRBJ1-2, with D unclear. CDR3 length equals 14 residues. The germline CDR1 and CDR2 sequences are SGHRS and YFSETQ. Trimming took off 1 base at V and 2 bases at J, with 9 bases between the two ends. The CDR3 region is CASSLSGENYGYTF. The CDR3 nucleotides read TGCGCCAGCAGCTTGTCGGGAGAAAACTATGGCTACACCTTC.

As concerns this clonotype: A much more abundant neighbour one base away suggests this may be a read error. CDR3 sequence reads: CASSIGGTWTDEQYF. The DNA for the CDR3 is TGTGCCAGTAGTATAGGCGGGACGTGGACCGACGAGCAGTACTTC. The chain couples TRBV19 to TRBJ2-7; tentatively, D is TRBD2 (6 bases). This CDR3 region has 15 residues. CDR1 and CDR2 (germline): LNHDA, SQIVND (reference sequence). Trimming took 1 base from V and 5 from J, leaving 15 bases between them. Drawing the rest from reference TRBV19 and TRBJ2-7, the complete variable domain is DGGITQSPKYLFRKEGQNVTLSCEQNLNHDAMYWYRQDPGQGLRLIYYSQIVNDFQKGDIAEGYSVSREKKESFPLTVTSAQKNPTAFYLCASSIGGTWTDEQYFGPGTRLTVT.

This chain connects TRBV20-1 to TRBJ2-3, with TRBD2 matching 13 bases. Per germline, CDR1 DFQATT and CDR2 SNEGSKA (reference sequence). The CDR3 has 14 amino acids. J gave up 4 bases and V 5 bases, and 3 bases lay outside the gene matches. The CDR3 nucleotides are TGCAGTGCTTCACTAGCGGGAGGGTCAGATACGCAGTATTTT. Its protein product is CSASLAGGSDTQYF.

The CDR3 protein is CASSEDRGEPQYF. The CDR3 nucleotides read TGTGCCAGCAGCGAAGACAGGGGGGAGCCCCAGTACTTC. This rearrangement joins TRBV11-2 to TRBJ2-5; TRBD1 agrees at 9 bases. The J segment lost 9 bases and the V segment lost 5 bases, leaving 7 bases of the junction unmatched. The CDR3 runs 13 residues. Germline V lookup: CDR1 SGHAT, CDR2 FQNNGV.

This clonotype has ten or more counts. This chain uses TRBV19 with TRBJ1-5; 10 nucleotides align to TRBD1. Germline V lookup: CDR1 LNHDA, CDR2 SQIVND (reference sequence). V lost 7 bases and J lost 6; bases outside the gene matches: 9. The CDR3 contains 15 residues. CDR3 DNA: TGTGCCAGTACCCCCGGGACAGGGGATTTTCAGCCCCAGCATTTT. Protein sequence: CASTPGTGDFQPQHF.

The chain is built from TRBV20-1 and TRBJ2-3; D is uncertain. Trimming took off 5 bases at V and 2 bases at J, with 14 bases between the two ends. The CDR3 contains 14 residues. Germline V lookup: CDR1 DFQATT, CDR2 SNEGSKA (reference sequence). Here the CDR3 reads CSAHSEPLTDTQYF. The CDR3 nucleotides are TGCAGTGCTCACTCCGAACCCCTCACAGATACGCAGTATTTT.

This chain's CDR3 is CASSEGDTYEHF. Here the CDR3 DNA reads TGTGCCAGCAGTGAAGGGGACACGTACGAGCATTTT. The chain has TRBV6-6 and TRBJ1-5; a possible D gene is TRBD1 (6 bases). CDR3 length: 12 residues. With 5 bases removed from V and 14 bases from J, the gap between germline ends came to 16 bases. CDR1 and CDR2 (germline): MNHNY, SVGAGI (reference sequence).

The chain couples TRBV2 to TRBJ2-7, with 9 bases lining up with TRBD1. V dropped 10 bases and J dropped 4; count of bases not matched to a gene: 8. The CDR3 has 13 amino acids. Germline V gene lookup returns CDR1 SNHLY and CDR2 FYNNEI. The CDR3 is CATRTGDVYEQYF. The CDR3, as DNA: TGTGCCACCAGGACAGGGGACGTTTACGAGCAGTACTTC.

Concerning this clonotype: An end of the junction differs from the germline gene, which may be a read error. This chain uses TRBV27 with TRBJ2-5; no reliable D call. The CDR3 has 15 amino acids. Germline CDR1 reads MNHEY; CDR2 reads SMNVEV (reference sequence). The CDR3 loop reads CASSLEANWGEIQYF. CDR3 DNA: TGTGCCAGCAGTTTAGAGGCGAACTGGGGTGAGATCCAGTACTTC.

This chain connects TRBV12-3 or TRBV12-4 to TRBJ2-2; 7 nucleotides line up with TRBD1. CDR3 length: 15 residues. V was pared by 5 bases and J by 4 bases, with 7 bases of the junction left unmatched. In DNA form, the CDR3 reads TGTGCCAGCAGTATCAAGGGGGCGGGCACCGGGGAGCTGTTTTTT. Translation gives CASSIKGAGTGELFF.

The CDR3 DNA follows: TGTGCCAGCAGCCGCGGACAGGCTTCCTACGAGCAGTACTTC. It is translated as CASSRGQASYEQYF. The chain is built from TRBV5-4 and TRBJ2-7; 7 nucleotides align to TRBD1. Germline trimming cut 4 bases from V and 1 base from J; bases unmatched to any gene: 5. This CDR3 is built from 14 residues. CDR1 is SGHNT and CDR2 is YYREEE in the germline V gene (reference sequence).

This clonotype was detected many times. The V call is TRBV9, the J call TRBJ1-1; D uncertain. CDR3 length equals 13 residues. V lost 0 bases, J lost 3 bases, and 6 bases lay in between. CDR1 and CDR2 from the germline V gene are SGDLS and YYNGEE. CDR3 nucleotides: TGTGCCAGCAGCGTAGAACCGTACACTGAAGCTTTCTTT. It translates to CASSVEPYTEAFF.

The gene calls are TRBV7-3 and TRBJ2-2, with 8 bases matching TRBD2. Germline V lookup: CDR1 SGHTA, CDR2 FQGTGA. Trimming removed 4 bases from V and 6 bases from J; junction bases left unmatched: 1. The CDR3 sequence is 13 residues long. CDR3 in amino acids: CASSSSGPGELFF. CDR3 DNA sequence: TGTGCCAGCAGCTCTAGCGGGCCCGGGGAGCTGTTTTTT.

The gene calls are TRBV5-1 and TRBJ2-6; tentatively, D is TRBD2 (5 bases). Germline CDR1 and CDR2: SGHRS and YFSETQ. The CDR3 sequence is 16 residues long. Trimming left V 2 bases short and J 0 bases short, with 9 bases between. CDR3 DNA: TGCGCCAGCAGCTTCAGGACTGGCTCTGGGGCCAACGTCCTGACTTTC. The encoded protein is CASSFRTGSGANVLTF. The whole variable domain, filled in from reference TRBV5-1 and TRBJ2-6, reads KAGVTQTPRYLIKTRGQQVTLSCSPISGHRSVSWYQQTPGQGLQFLFEYFSETQRNKGNFPGRFSGRQFSNSRSEMNVSTLELGDSALYLCASSFRTGSGANVLTFGAGSRLTVL.

This chain joins TRBV13 and TRBJ1-2; TRBD1 might be the D (5 bases). Germline V gives CDR1 PRHDT, CDR2 FYEKMQ (reference sequence). Trimming shortened V by 6 bases and J by 4 bases, and 18 bases separated the two germline ends. The CDR3 runs to 15 residues. CDR3 protein: CASSYSNRSGYGYTF. The DNA of the CDR3 is TGTGCCAGCAGTTACTCGAACAGGTCCGGCTATGGCTACACCTTC. The full variable domain, rest sourced from reference TRBV13 and TRBJ1-2, is AAGVIQSPRHLIKEKRETATLKCYPIPRHDTVYWYQQGPGQDPQFLISFYEKMQSDKGSIPDRFSAQQFSDYHSELNMSSLELGDSALYFCASSYSNRSGYGYTFGSGTRLTVV.

This clonotype appeared many times. V gene TRBV12-3 or TRBV12-4 combines with J gene TRBJ1-5; D remains ambiguous. The CDR3 length is 15 residues. The germline V and J ends were trimmed by 8 bases and 5 bases, with 19 bases remaining between them. The CDR3 region has the DNA TGTGCCAGCTGTAAAGCCGGACGAGCTTATCAGCCCCAGCATTTT. The encoded protein is CASCKAGRAYQPQHF.

This clonotype was detected many times. The chain recombines TRBV12-3 or TRBV12-4 with TRBJ1-1; D is perhaps TRBD1 (6 bases). The CDR3 sequence is 14 residues long. V was clipped by 3 bases and J by 3 bases, with 11 bases between them. The CDR3, as DNA: TGTGCCAGCAGTTTGGGGGGGCCGGACACTGAAGCTTTCTTT. It is translated as CASSLGGPDTEAFF.

The V call is TRBV6-1, the J call TRBJ1-1; weak D call: TRBD1 (5 bases). V shed 1 base and J shed 10 bases, with 13 bases lying between them. CDR1 and CDR2 from the germline V gene are MNHNS and SASEGT. The CDR3 totals 13 residues. The CDR3: CASSEEGGVGAFF. CDR3 coding DNA: TGTGCCAGCAGTGAAGAGGGAGGGGTCGGAGCTTTCTTT.

This clonotype showed up many times. This chain connects TRBV20-1 to TRBJ2-5; D is perhaps TRBD2 (6 bases). The CDR3 loop spans 14 amino acids. The ends were cut back, 1 base at V and 4 bases at J, with 13 bases in the middle. The germline CDR1 and CDR2 sequences are DFQATT and SNEGSKA (reference sequence). The CDR3 spells CSARVTSSLETQYF. Written as DNA, the CDR3 is TGCAGTGCTAGAGTGACTAGTAGCTTAGAGACCCAGTACTTC.

This clonotype was found many times. The chain combines TRBV15 with TRBJ1-2, with 9 bases lining up with TRBD1. V shed 0 bases and J 3 bases; nucleotides not matched to a gene: 5. Germline CDR1 LNHNV, CDR2 YYDKDF (reference sequence). This CDR3 comprises 16 residues. The CDR3 DNA sequence: TGTGCCACCAGCAGAGATGTGGGACAGGGCTACTATGGCTACACCTTC. Translated, it gives CATSRDVGQGYYGYTF.

This clonotype was observed at least ten times. V usage is TRBV6-6 and J usage is TRBJ1-1, with D possibly being TRBD1 (5 bases). The CDR3 totals 15 residues. The V gene's germline CDR1 is MNHNY and CDR2 SVGAGI (reference sequence). V was pared by 2 bases and J by 1 base, with 11 bases between. This CDR3 reads CASSYKLRGNTEAFF. The CDR3 DNA is TGTGCCAGCAGTTACAAGCTGAGGGGGAACACTGAAGCTTTCTTT.